A selection of T cell receptor beta chains follows, all from one sample in a study of T cells in Graves' hyperthyroidism and ophthalmopathy. A single record per CDR3 protein comes from TCRdb applying MiXCR to the multiplex PCR reads. The repertoire includes about 600,000 distinct CDR3 sequences, 13% to 15% of them detected once, and 6.5% to 9% sits in the top ten. Material for sequencing was blood. The receptors originated from a young woman with Graves' ophthalmopathy. Both conserved end residues are part of each CDR3. The order of the fields is V gene, clone size, J gene, D gene, CDR3 DNA, CDR3 protein. D genes are given only for firm matches. Rows may omit the clone size; those that give it use once, few, many or a size class.

V: TRBV7-2; size: few; J: TRBJ1-5; D: TRBD1; DNA: TGTGCCAGCGGCTTAGCGGACAGGGGAGAAGGCAATCAGCCCCAGCATTTT; CDR3: CASGLADRGEGNQPQHF
V: TRBV7-9; size: NA; J: TRBJ2-7; D: TRBD2; DNA: TGTGCCAGCAGCCAAGATTCCAGCGGGAGATCCTACGAGCAGTACTTC; CDR3: CASSQDSSGRSYEQYF
V: TRBV7-9; size: many; J: TRBJ1-2; D: NA; DNA: TGTGCCAGCAGCTTAGGATACGATGGCTACACCTTC; CDR3: CASSLGYDGYTF
V: TRBV27; size: many; J: TRBJ2-7; D: TRBD2; DNA: TGTGCCAGCAGTATAAGTGGGACTAGCGGGCCCTACGAGCAGTACTTC; CDR3: CASSISGTSGPYEQYF
V: TRBV7-6; size: many; J: TRBJ2-1; D: TRBD2; DNA: TGTGCCAGCAGCTCTTGGCAGCGGGGGGGGAGCTCCTACAATGAGCAGTTCTTC; CDR3: CASSSWQRGGSSYNEQFF
V: TRBV6-1; size: NA; J: TRBJ1-6; D: NA; DNA: TGTGCCACCTCCTGGGCACGCTATTCACCCCTCCACTTT; CDR3: CATSWARYSPLHF
V: TRBV27; size: many; J: TRBJ1-2; D: NA; DNA: TGTGCCAGCAGTTTAAAGGGCAGGGTTAACTATGGCTACACCTTC; CDR3: CASSLKGRVNYGYTF
V: TRBV11-2; size: NA; J: TRBJ2-2; D: NA; DNA: TGTGCCAGCAGCAACCAGGGGGGGGGAAACACCGGGGAGCTGCTTTTT; CDR3: CASSNQGGGNTGELLF
V: TRBV19; size: few; J: TRBJ1-2; D: TRBD1; DNA: TGTGCCAGTAGCCCATCTATCTCCGGGGACAGGGGCGGCTACACCTTC; CDR3: CASSPSISGDRGGYTF
V: TRBV7-2; size: NA; J: TRBJ2-7; D: TRBD1; DNA: TGTGTCAGCAGCTTACAGGGGGCGGCGACCTACGAGCAGTACTTC; CDR3: CVSSLQGAATYEQYF
V: TRBV24-1; size: many; J: TRBJ2-3; D: TRBD2; DNA: TGTGCCACCAGTGATCCTCCTAGCGGGAGCACAGATACGCAGTATTTT; CDR3: CATSDPPSGSTDTQYF
V: TRBV5-1; size: many; J: TRBJ2-2; D: TRBD2; DNA: TGCGCCAGCAGCTTGTTCGCGGGGGAGAACACCGGGGAGCTGTTTTTT; CDR3: CASSLFAGENTGELFF
V: TRBV18; size: NA; J: TRBJ2-1; D: NA; DNA: TGTGCCAGCTCACCATGGGCGGAAGGAGAGCAGTTCTTC; CDR3: CASSPWAEGEQFF
V: TRBV19; size: NA; J: TRBJ2-1; D: NA; DNA: TGTGCCAGTAGGGGAAGCTCAGGGAACCATGAGCAGTTCTTC; CDR3: CASRGSSGNHEQFF
V: TRBV29-1; size: many; J: TRBJ2-3; D: NA; DNA: TGCAGCGTTGAAGGGGGAAGGGGACAAGATACGCAGTATTTT; CDR3: CSVEGGRGQDTQYF
V: TRBV2; size: many; J: TRBJ1-1; D: NA; DNA: TGTGCCAGCAGTGAAGAGGGGGTTGGCACTGAAGCTTTCTTT; CDR3: CASSEEGVGTEAFF
V: TRBV2; size: NA; J: TRBJ2-5; D: TRBD2; DNA: TGTGCCAGCAATCCGGGACTAGCGGGAGTTTTCAAGACCCAGTACTTC; CDR3: CASNPGLAGVFKTQYF
V: TRBV29-1; size: many; J: TRBJ1-2; D: NA; DNA: TGCAGCGTTGTGGGGAGGGGCGCAGGGTATGGCTACACCTTC; CDR3: CSVVGRGAGYGYTF
V: TRBV27; size: many; J: TRBJ2-7; D: TRBD2; DNA: TGTGCCACCGCAACCGGACTAGCGGGAGTCTCCTACGAGCAGTACTTC; CDR3: CATATGLAGVSYEQYF
V: TRBV4-3; size: once; J: TRBJ2-1; D: TRBD2; DNA: TGCGCCAGCAGCCAAGATGGTCGGATCGGCGGGAGAGACAATGAGCAGTTCTTC; CDR3: CASSQDGRIGGRDNEQFF
V: TRBV27; size: NA; J: TRBJ1-4; D: TRBD1; DNA: TGTGCCAGCAGTAGACAGGGAGGGGGTGAAAAACTGTTTTTT; CDR3: CASSRQGGGEKLFF
V: TRBV10-3; size: few; J: TRBJ1-2; D: NA; DNA: TGTGCCATCAGTGACCCGACAGAGCCTAACTATGGCTACACCTTC; CDR3: CAISDPTEPNYGYTF
V: TRBV9; size: many; J: TRBJ2-7; D: NA; DNA: TGTGCCAGCAGCGATTCACCGGGAGAGCGGAACGAGCAGTACTTC; CDR3: CASSDSPGERNEQYF
V: TRBV5-1; size: few; J: TRBJ2-3; D: NA; DNA: TGCGCCAACAGCTACAGGGCTGACACAGATACGCAGTATTTT; CDR3: CANSYRADTDTQYF
V: TRBV2; size: many; J: TRBJ2-3; D: TRBD1; DNA: TGTGCCAGCAGTGAGAGGCTGGGACAGGGAGGCGGCACAGATACGCAGTATTTT; CDR3: CASSERLGQGGGTDTQYF
V: TRBV6-1; size: many; J: TRBJ1-6; D: NA; DNA: TGTGCCAGCAGTGAATGGTGGACCCTCCACTTT; CDR3: CASSEWWTLHF
V: TRBV4-1; size: NA; J: TRBJ1-2; D: NA; DNA: TGCGCCAGCAGCCATCTGCCGGGACGATGGGATGGCTACACCTTC; CDR3: CASSHLPGRWDGYTF
V: TRBV3-1; size: many; J: TRBJ2-7; D: NA; DNA: TGTGCCAGCAGCCAAGGGGGTCCCTACGAGCAGTACTTC; CDR3: CASSQGGPYEQYF
V: TRBV24-1; size: few; J: TRBJ2-2; D: NA; DNA: TGTGCCACCAGTGATTCGTCCGGACCGAACACCGGGGAGCTGTTTTTT; CDR3: CATSDSSGPNTGELFF
V: TRBV20-1; size: many; J: TRBJ1-1; D: NA; DNA: TGCAGTGCTAGATTTCGCGGGGAGAACACTGAAGCTTTCTTT; CDR3: CSARFRGENTEAFF